Listed below are T cell receptor beta chains from one sample, sequenced in a study of blood T cell repertoires in COVID-19. TCRdb's table, derived via immunoSEQ multiplex PCR, lists solely in-frame clones and lacks some. This table holds about 300,000 clones, about 87% found once. The sample was peripheral blood. The receptors here all came from a woman between 25 and 40 years old with COVID-19, enrolled during active disease. The conserved cysteine and the conserved F or W are not part of the CDR3 here. Size values are once, few and many counts, or a class for expanded clones, and some rows have none.

abundance	j_gene	v_gene	CDR3aa
once	TRBJ1-5	TRBV15	ATSRDDRDNQPQH
NA	TRBJ1-2	TRBV3-1/TRBV3-2	ATSDKRQPKDYGYT
NA	TRBJ1-6	TRBV5-1	ASSPAAGLSNSPLH
NA	TRBJ1-2	TRBV7-3	ASSLQGNGGYT
NA	TRBJ1-1	TRBV14	ASSQEQGWRGRAF
NA	TRBJ2-1	TRBV5-1	ASSLGQGYEQF
NA	TRBJ1-3	TRBV30	AWGLNFGNTIY
NA	TRBJ2-1	TRBV7-9	ASSLGQEQF
NA	TRBJ2-2	TRBV30	AWSAQNTGELF
NA	TRBJ1-2	TRBV5-1	ASSLQGGAYGYT
NA	TRBJ1-1	TRBV18	ASFTGRGGTEAF
NA	TRBJ1-4	TRBV11-2	ASSLDGGGTNEKLF
NA	TRBJ1-2	TRBV6-5	ASSSNTGDSGYT
NA	TRBJ2-2	TRBV6-5	ASSLRAGNTGELF
NA	TRBJ1-4	TRBV2	ASSEGMGGEKLF
NA	TRBJ2-7	TRBV6-1	ASSEASGGYEQY
NA	TRBJ2-3	TRBV9	ASSEPGSDTQY
once	TRBJ1-6	TRBV2	ASRRTGNSPLH
NA	TRBJ2-7	TRBV4-1	ASSHHKGQGTSEQY
NA	TRBJ1-2	TRBV6-2/TRBV6-3	ASSNLYGYT
NA	TRBJ2-1	TRBV9	ASSVDLSGGPNEQF
once	TRBJ1-3	TRBV19	ASSPSVPGNTIY
once	TRBJ1-1	TRBV4-1	ASSQSVLSAEAF
NA	TRBJ2-7	TRBV7-9	ASSSPGKYSYEQY
NA	TRBJ1-3	TRBV20-1	SAGEGNTIY
NA	TRBJ1-6	TRBV19	ASSLSGRGLKGSPLH
NA	TRBJ1-2	TRBV19	ASSTAQNYGYT
few	TRBJ2-1	TRBV12-3/TRBV12-4	ASSLPGAREQF
once	TRBJ2-5	TRBV5-4	ASSLGTSQTQETQY
NA	TRBJ2-7	TRBV4-1	ASSTGKSYEQY
once	TRBJ1-1	TRBV3-1/TRBV3-2	ASSQITGVAEAF
NA	TRBJ1-5	TRBV7-8	ASSLPRANQNQPQH
NA	TRBJ2-1	TRBV7-2	ASSVPGLAGYYNEQF
NA	TRBJ1-5	TRBV2	ASRRGGDSNQPQH
NA	TRBJ1-2	TRBV30	AWSVPYSFSYGYT
NA	TRBJ2-7	TRBV6-4	ASSDPAAYEQY
NA	TRBJ2-3	TRBV2	ASSGQLSTDTQY